The clone carrying this T cell receptor (beta chain) showed up just a few times. Antigen: not known. The sample belongs to a study of T cells in Graves' hyperthyroidism and ophthalmopathy. Findings and caveats of the study: Most thyroid clonotypes expanded above 0.001 were also detected in blood.

The CDR3 runs to 14 residues. The V gene end was trimmed by 6 bases and the J gene end by 5 bases; junction bases not matched to a gene: 6. CDR1 and CDR2 from the germline V gene are SQVTM and ANQGSEA. Amplification targeted TCR beta CDR3 regions from RNA transcripts. The HTBI set primed first-round TCR CDR3 RT-PCR. Using its own MiXCR run on the multiplex PCR reads, TCRdb lists one record per CDR3 protein. This sample has roughly 500,000 distinct CDR3 sequences; around 43% occur once, and the top ten carry around 47%. This clonotype originated in an adult woman with Graves' disease, either hyperthyroidism or ophthalmopathy (not recorded which). The chain employs TRBV29-1 and TRBJ2-2; the match to TRBD2 covers 10 bases. Sequences were obtained from peripheral blood or thyroid tissue (not recorded which). CDR3 bases: TGCAGCGTCTTTAGCGGGAGGATTACCGGGGAGCTGTTTTTT. It encodes CSVFSGRITGELFF.